One TCR beta chain is described in this entry. This specimen comes from a study of blood T cell repertoires in COVID-19. Across the study: Whether acute or convalescent, the COVID-19 samples came from the United States, Italy and Spain.

The V segment lost 6 bases and the J segment 7 bases; nucleotides outside the gene matches: 6. Germline V gene sequence: CDR1 SGHDN, CDR2 FVKESK. This CDR3 comprises 13 residues. How the authors handled the data: Estimates of nucleated cell counts were drawn from the amplification of reference gene primers. The assay was immunoSEQ multiplex PCR, and TCRdb's table has in-frame clones only and misses some. The D gene and trimming were derived from the DNA, and the V and J assignments and clone size from that table. The table shows approximately 150,000 clones, with approximately 83% occurring only once.

This TCR came from a man between 65 and 80 years old with acute or convalescent COVID-19. J is TRBJ2-7 and V is TRBV14, with 10 bases fitting TRBD2. The sequenced sample consisted of peripheral blood. Here the CDR3 DNA reads TGTGCCAGCAGTATGGGACTAGCGAGGGAGCAGTACTTC. Translated: CASSMGLAREQYF.